These 12 T cell receptor beta chains came from one sample sequenced in a study of T cells in Graves' hyperthyroidism and ophthalmopathy. TCR beta CDR3 regions were amplified from RNA transcripts. HTBI primers were the set used in a first-round RT-PCR of the TCR CDR3. Each CDR3 protein gets one entry after TCRdb re-called the multiplex PCR reads with MiXCR. The sample has about 690,000 distinct CDR3 sequences, roughly 17% seen once. The sample comprised blood. These receptors were obtained from a man aged 45-60 years with Graves' hyperthyroidism.

This clonotype came up many times. The chain uses TRBV12-3 or TRBV12-4 and TRBJ2-7; weak D call: TRBD2 (5 bases). The V end was cut by 3 bases, the J end by 7 bases, with 16 bases between. The CDR3 runs to 14 residues. The CDR3 sequence is CASSLRLEDEEQYF. CDR3 nucleotides: TGTGCCAGCAGTTTGCGACTGGAGGACGAAGAGCAGTACTTC.

The chain has TRBV30 and TRBJ1-1, with unresolved D. The CDR3 is made up of 12 amino acids. Trimming took off 4 bases at V and 10 bases at J, with 16 bases between the two ends. Germline values: CDR1 GTSNPN, CDR2 SVGIG (reference sequence). CDR3 in DNA: TGTGCCTGGACCGCGGGCCCGCGGGCAGCTTTCTTT. Amino acids: CAWTAGPRAAFF.

This clonotype turned up a few times. V is TRBV15 and J is TRBJ2-1, with D possibly being TRBD1 (6 bases). Trimming took 5 bases from V and 4 from J, leaving 12 bases between them. The CDR3 has 14 amino acids. The V gene's germline CDR1 is LNHNV and CDR2 YYDKDF (reference sequence). CDR3 loop: CATSYRVTYNEQFF. DNA of the CDR3: TGTGCCACCAGCTACAGGGTGACATACAATGAGCAGTTCTTC. Full variable domain (remainder filled in from reference TRBV15 and TRBJ2-1): DAMVIQNPRYQVTQFGKPVTLSCSQTLNHNVMYWYQQKSSQAPKLLFHYYDKDFNNEADTPDNFQSRRPNTSFCFLDIRSPGLGDTAMYLCATSYRVTYNEQFFGPGTRLTVL.

This clonotype was seen repeatedly, ten times or more. The genes are TRBV12-3 or TRBV12-4 and TRBJ2-7, with TRBD1 matching over 8 bases. The CDR3 extends over 15 amino acids. V gave up 2 bases and J gave up 3 bases; unmatched junction bases: 6. CDR3 in DNA: TGTGCCAGCAGTTTATTAGGACAGGGAGACTACGAGCAGTACTTC. This sequence encodes CASSLLGQGDYEQYF.

This clonotype was counted ten times or more. V is TRBV20-1 and J is TRBJ1-3; no clear D. The CDR3 consists of 12 residues. Germline CDR1 reads DFQATT; CDR2 reads SNEGSKA (reference sequence). The ends were cut back, 5 bases at V and 3 bases at J, with 8 bases in the middle. The chain's CDR3 is CSADSRGNTIYF. The CDR3, as DNA: TGCAGTGCTGACTCCCGTGGAAACACCATATATTTT.

This clonotype was counted ten times or more. The rearrangement uses TRBV29-1 and TRBJ1-1; 9 nucleotides align to TRBD1. Germline V gene data show CDR1 as SQVTM and CDR2 as ANQGSEA. CDR3 size: 13 residues. Trimming cost V 5 bases and J 2 bases; bases outside gene matches: 3. CDR3 region: CSVRQGGNTEAFF. The DNA of the CDR3 is TGCAGCGTTCGACAGGGGGGTAACACTGAAGCTTTCTTT. Drawing the rest from reference TRBV29-1 and TRBJ1-1, the complete variable domain is SAVISQKPSRDICQRGTSLTIQCQVDSQVTMMFWYRQQPGQSLTLIATANQGSEATYESGFVIDKFPISRPNLTFSTLTVSNMSPEDSSIYLCSVRQGGNTEAFFGQGTRLTVV.

This clonotype was observed a few times. The rearrangement uses TRBV19 and TRBJ2-7; 8 bases fit TRBD2. Unmatched junction bases numbered 8, after V lost 5 bases and J lost 5 bases. Germline assignment: CDR1 LNHDA and CDR2 SQIVND (reference sequence). This CDR3 has 14 residues. CDR3 sequence (DNA): TGTGCCAGTAGTTTCAGCCCCGGGGGGGACGAGCAGTACTTC. Translated: CASSFSPGGDEQYF.

This sequence joins TRBV28 and TRBJ2-2; 8 bases match TRBD2. Germline loops: CDR1 MDHEN, CDR2 SYDVKM. The CDR3 sequence is 15 residues long. Trimming at V came to 6 bases and at J to 6 bases, leaving 9 bases not matched to a gene. CDR3 loop: CASSGLAGVAGELFF. The CDR3 nucleotides are TGTGCCAGCAGCGGACTAGCAGGGGTGGCCGGGGAGCTGTTTTTT. The variable domain in full, completed from reference TRBV28 and TRBJ2-2, reads DVKVTQSSRYLVKRTGEKVFLECVQDMDHENMFWYRQDPGLGLRLIYFSYDVKMKEKGDIPEGYSVSREKKERFSLILESASTNQTSMYLCASSGLAGVAGELFFGEGSRLTVL.

Only a few counts were recorded for this clonotype. The chain has TRBV28 and TRBJ2-3; 8 bases are a match to TRBD2. V was pared by 4 bases and J by 2 bases, with 8 bases of the junction left unmatched. CDR1 is MDHEN, CDR2 SYDVKM, per germline. There are 16 residues in the CDR3. The CDR3 coding sequence is TGTGCCAGCAGTTCCGCGGGTAGCGGGGACACAGATACGCAGTATTTT. Protein product: CASSSAGSGDTDTQYF.

This clonotype appeared a few times. The rearrangement uses TRBV20-1 and TRBJ2-5, with D maybe TRBD2 (5 bases). The germline V and J ends were trimmed by 6 bases and 1 base, with 15 bases remaining between them. The germline V gene has CDR1 DFQATT and CDR2 SNEGSKA (reference sequence). The CDR3 runs 14 residues. CDR3 sequence (DNA): TGCAGTGCGAGAAAGCCGGAGGCCCAAGAGACCCAGTACTTC. Protein product: CSARKPEAQETQYF.

This clonotype was seen repeatedly, ten times or more. This chain joins TRBV2 and TRBJ1-1; unclear D gene. The CDR3 covers 11 residues. V shed 3 bases and J shed 7 bases, with 6 bases lying between them. Germline CDR1 is SNHLY and CDR2 is FYNNEI. CDR3 protein: CASSEESEAFF. DNA for the CDR3: TGTGCCAGCAGTGAGGAGAGTGAAGCTTTCTTT.

At least ten counts were recorded for this clonotype. This sequence joins TRBV28 and TRBJ2-1; 11 nucleotides match TRBD2. Germline V gene lookup returns CDR1 MDHEN and CDR2 SYDVKM. The CDR3 loop spans 18 amino acids. After removal of 4 bases from V and 5 bases from J, the junction contained 13 bases not matched to a gene. CDR3 residues: CASSSISGRAGRHNEQFF. CDR3 DNA sequence: TGTGCCAGCAGTTCGATTAGCGGGAGGGCCGGTAGGCACAATGAGCAGTTCTTC.